Presented here are 20 T cell receptor beta chains from one specimen sequenced in a study of technical replicates of blood from a handful of donors. The repertoire was sequenced with immunoSEQ multiplex PCR; TCRdb's copy has only in-frame clones and lacks some. In the table there are 70,000 to 95,000 clones, about nine tenths of which are singletons. Sequenced material: T cells isolated from PBMCs. These receptor sequences come from a human donor in good health. Some clones in this sample may be carry-over from other donors' samples.

In the case of this clone: Sequence at one end of the junction differs from germline and may be a read error. The V and J genes are TRBV7-7 and TRBJ2-1; 7 bases agree with TRBD2. Germline CDR1 SSHAT, CDR2 FNYEAQ (reference sequence). This CDR3 comprises 15 residues. Written as DNA, the CDR3 is TGTGCTAGCAGCTTAGACGCGGGAGCCCACAATGAGCAGTTCTTC. This sequence encodes CASSLDAGAHNEQFF.

V is TRBV4-1 and J is TRBJ1-1; D call uncertain. CDR1 is MGHRA, CDR2 YSYEKL, per germline. CDR3 length: 16 amino acids. V lost 0 bases and J lost 0, with 11 bases in between. The CDR3 DNA is TGCGCCAGCAGCCAAGATATTTCGGGTTTGAACACTGAAGCTTTCTTT. Amino acids: CASSQDISGLNTEAFF.

The chain has TRBV6-6 and TRBJ2-7, with TRBD1 identical over 11 bases. V lost 3 bases to trimming and J lost 5 bases; unmatched junction nucleotides: 9. This CDR3 contains 16 residues. Germline CDR1 MNHNY, CDR2 SVGAGI (reference sequence). The CDR3 loop reads CASSYYRRDRGNEQYF. CDR3 nucleotide sequence: TGTGCCAGCAGTTATTATCGCCGGGACAGGGGGAACGAGCAGTACTTC.

In this sample, this clone turned up once. This chain joins TRBV25-1 and TRBJ2-2, with D unclear. V shed 0 bases and J shed 1 base, with 3 bases lying between them. The CDR3 is made up of 14 amino acids. CDR1 MGHDK and CDR2 SYGVNS come from the germline V gene. This chain's CDR3 is CASSEYRNTGELFF. The DNA for the CDR3 is TGTGCCAGCAGTGAATATCGGAACACCGGGGAGCTGTTTTTT.

J is TRBJ2-1 and V is TRBV6-4; 9 positions match TRBD1. The germline gives CDR1 MRHNA, CDR2 SNTAGT. V dropped 4 bases and J dropped 5; count of bases not matched to a gene: 6. The CDR3 is 15 amino acids. The CDR3 sequence: CASSVFGQGNNEQFF. CDR3 DNA: TGTGCCAGCAGTGTCTTTGGACAGGGGAACAATGAGCAGTTCTTC.

J is TRBJ2-2 and V is TRBV7-9; 7 bases line up with TRBD1. With 5 bases clipped from V and 4 bases from J, the junction kept 13 bases outside the gene matches. The CDR3 sequence is 17 residues long. Per the germline V gene, CDR1 is SEHNR and CDR2 is FQNEAQ (reference sequence). The CDR3 reads CASSPEGALRGTGELFF. CDR3 sequence (DNA): TGTGCCAGCAGCCCAGAGGGGGCGCTACGAGGCACCGGGGAGCTGTTTTTT.

CDR3 coding DNA: TGTGCCAGCAGCCAATCCGGGAGGAAGGTCGCAGATACGCAGTATTTT. It encodes CASSQSGRKVADTQYF. The chain is built from TRBV14 and TRBJ2-3, with TRBD2 matching 7 bases. Per germline, CDR1 SGHDN and CDR2 FVKESK. V was pared by 2 bases and J by 4 bases, with 9 bases of the junction left unmatched. The length of the CDR3 is 16 residues.

The rearrangement joins TRBV29-1 to TRBJ2-2; TRBD2 matches 10 bases. V lost 4 bases and J lost 6; bases outside the gene matches: 11. The germline gives CDR1 SQVTM, CDR2 ANQGSEA. The CDR3 contains 16 residues. This chain's CDR3 is CSVAVGLAGESGELFF. CDR3 DNA: TGCAGCGTTGCCGTGGGGCTAGCGGGAGAATCCGGGGAGCTGTTTTTT.

The V gene is TRBV19, the J gene TRBJ1-2, with D tentatively TRBD1 (5 bases). The V end was cut by 6 bases, the J end by 2 bases, with 13 bases between. Germline lookup yields CDR1 LNHDA and CDR2 SQIVND (reference sequence). The CDR3 is made up of 14 amino acids. The CDR3 nucleotides read TGTGCCAGTAGAAATCTATGGGGCAACTATGGCTACACCTTC. This gives the protein CASRNLWGNYGYTF.

This chain joins TRBV30 and TRBJ1-2; D possibly corresponds to TRBD1 (5 bases). The CDR3 totals 16 residues. The V end was cut by 2 bases, the J end by 4 bases, with 20 bases between. Germline V gene sequence: CDR1 GTSNPN, CDR2 SVGIG (reference sequence). DNA for the CDR3: TGTGCCTGGAGTAATTTCGGCATCCAGGGTACCTATGGCTACACCTTC. It codes for CAWSNFGIQGTYGYTF.

V and J are TRBV7-2 and TRBJ2-5; 7 nucleotides agree with TRBD1. The CDR3 consists of 14 residues. V lost 1 base to trimming and J lost 10 bases; unmatched junction nucleotides: 9. Germline lookup yields CDR1 SGHTA and CDR2 FQGNSA. The CDR3 loop reads CASSLVSQGSVQYF. DNA for the CDR3: TGTGCCAGCAGCTTAGTATCACAGGGGAGCGTCCAGTACTTC.

The rearrangement joins TRBV6-6 to TRBJ1-1, with no clear D. Germline V lookup: CDR1 MNHNY, CDR2 SVGAGI (reference sequence). The CDR3 runs 14 residues. Trimming cost V 2 bases and J 1 base, with 8 bases left between them. CDR3 nucleotide sequence: TGTGCCAGCAGTTACGGGCTGAGGAACACTGAAGCTTTCTTT. Its translation: CASSYGLRNTEAFF.

This CDR3 is CASSDVAGGARNEQFF. DNA for the CDR3: TGCGCCAGCAGCGACGTAGCGGGAGGGGCCCGGAATGAGCAGTTCTTC. The rearrangement joins TRBV5-1 to TRBJ2-1; 11 nucleotides align to TRBD2. This CDR3 is built from 16 residues. Trimming took 4 bases from V and 7 from J; bases not matched to a gene: 10. Looked up from germline, CDR1 is SGHRS and CDR2 is YFSETQ.

CDR3 in DNA: TGTGCCTGCAACCGACAGGGACAAACTGAAGCTTTCTTT. Protein sequence: CACNRQGQTEAFF. This sequence joins TRBV30 and TRBJ1-1; TRBD1 agrees at 7 bases. Germline V gives CDR1 GTSNPN, CDR2 SVGIG (reference sequence). The CDR3 loop spans 13 amino acids. J was trimmed by 5 bases and V by 6 bases; bases with no gene match: 9.

V gene TRBV19 combines with J gene TRBJ1-2, with 10 positions matching TRBD1. V trimming: 4 bases; J trimming: 8 bases; junction bases outside the gene matches: 4. This CDR3 has 13 residues. CDR1 and CDR2 from the germline V gene are LNHDA and SQIVND (reference sequence). The CDR3 reads CASSTDRGKGYTF. The CDR3 nucleotides are TGTGCCAGTAGTACGGACAGGGGGAAGGGCTACACCTTC.

V gene TRBV30 combines with J gene TRBJ1-3, with 7 positions matching TRBD1. Germline CDR1 reads GTSNPN; CDR2 reads SVGIG (reference sequence). The CDR3 runs to 19 residues. V dropped 2 bases and J dropped 0; count of bases not matched to a gene: 16. In DNA, the CDR3 is TGTGCCTGGAGTTCCCCTCGAAGGAGGGGGCCCGGCTCTGGAAACACCATATATTTT. This translates into CAWSSPRRRGPGSGNTIYF. The full variable domain, rest sourced from reference TRBV30 and TRBJ1-3, is SQTIHQWPATLVQPVGSPLSLECTVEGTSNPNLYWYRQAAGRGLQLLFYSVGIGQISSEVPQNLSASRPQDRQFILSSKKLLLSDSGFYLCAWSSPRRRGPGSGNTIYFGEGSWLTVV.

The chain is built from TRBV5-5 and TRBJ1-2; D not resolved. Germline CDR1 is SGHKS and CDR2 is YYEKEE (reference sequence). The CDR3 is made up of 15 amino acids. The V gene lost 0 bases and the J gene lost 3 bases, with 12 bases spanning the gap. CDR3 residues: CASSLAYGIYYGYTF. CDR3 nucleotide sequence: TGTGCCAGCAGCTTGGCTTACGGGATCTACTATGGCTACACCTTC.

J is TRBJ2-7 and V is TRBV4-1; D perhaps matches TRBD1 (6 bases). CDR1 is MGHRA and CDR2 is YSYEKL in the germline V gene. The CDR3 length is 17 residues. V was cut by 0 bases and J by 4 bases, with 19 bases left in between. CDR3 region: CASSQEIAGTPEYEQYF. CDR3 DNA sequence: TGCGCCAGCAGCCAAGAAATTGCCGGGACACCGGAATACGAGCAGTACTTC.

The chain recombines TRBV6-5 with TRBJ2-3; TRBD2 matches at 7 bases. The CDR3 contains 14 residues. Germline loops: CDR1 MNHEY, CDR2 SVGAGI. Germline trimming cut 8 bases from V and 3 bases from J; bases unmatched to any gene: 8. Here the CDR3 reads CASGRATGTDTQYF. The CDR3 DNA reads TGTGCCAGCGGGAGGGCCACGGGGACAGATACGCAGTATTTT.

The chain has TRBV27 and TRBJ2-3; D uncertain. Trimming removed 2 bases from V and 10 bases from J, with 7 bases in between. The germline gives CDR1 MNHEY, CDR2 SMNVEV (reference sequence). The CDR3 has 11 residues. The CDR3: CASSLLGAQYF. In DNA, the CDR3 is TGTGCCAGCAGTTTACTCGGAGCGCAGTATTTT.